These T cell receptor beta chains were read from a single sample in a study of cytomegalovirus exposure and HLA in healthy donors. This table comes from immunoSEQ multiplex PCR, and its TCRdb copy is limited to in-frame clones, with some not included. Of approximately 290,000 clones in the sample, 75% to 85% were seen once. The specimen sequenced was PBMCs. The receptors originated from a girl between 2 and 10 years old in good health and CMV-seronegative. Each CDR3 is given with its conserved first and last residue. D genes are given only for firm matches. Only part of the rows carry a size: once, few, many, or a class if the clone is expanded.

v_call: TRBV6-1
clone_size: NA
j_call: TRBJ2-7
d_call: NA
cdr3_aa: CASSEGPGLSGPSYEQYF
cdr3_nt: TGTGCCAGCAGTGAAGGCCCGGGTTTGAGCGGCCCCTCCTACGAGCAGTACTTC

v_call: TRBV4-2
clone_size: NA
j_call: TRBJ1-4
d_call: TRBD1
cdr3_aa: CASSHGTGNEKLFF
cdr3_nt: TGTGCCAGCAGCCATGGGACAGGGAATGAAAAACTGTTTTTT

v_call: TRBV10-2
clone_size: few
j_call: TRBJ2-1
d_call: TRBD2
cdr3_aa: CASKGLAGVSSYNEQFF
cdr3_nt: TGCGCCAGCAAAGGACTAGCGGGCGTTAGCTCCTACAATGAGCAGTTCTTC

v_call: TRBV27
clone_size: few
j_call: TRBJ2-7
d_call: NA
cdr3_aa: CASSPTSTYEQYF
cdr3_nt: TGTGCCAGCAGTCCAACTTCCACCTACGAGCAGTACTTC

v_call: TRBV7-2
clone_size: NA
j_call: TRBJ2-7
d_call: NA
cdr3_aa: CASSLKLEGYEQYF
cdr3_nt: TGTGCCAGCAGCTTAAAACTAGAGGGCTACGAGCAGTACTTC

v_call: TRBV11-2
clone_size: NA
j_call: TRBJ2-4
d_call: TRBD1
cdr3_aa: CASSLGGQGWDIQYF
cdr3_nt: TGTGCCAGCAGCTTAGGGGGACAGGGCTGGGACATTCAGTACTTC

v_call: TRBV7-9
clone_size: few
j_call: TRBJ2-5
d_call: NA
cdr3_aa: CASRLGRGGETQYF
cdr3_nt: TGTGCCAGCAGGCTCGGACGGGGTGGAGAGACCCAGTACTTC

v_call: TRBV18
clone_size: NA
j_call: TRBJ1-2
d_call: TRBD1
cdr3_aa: CASSGSGTGGFGYTF
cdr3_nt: TGTGCCAGCTCAGGCTCCGGGACAGGGGGCTTTGGCTACACCTTC

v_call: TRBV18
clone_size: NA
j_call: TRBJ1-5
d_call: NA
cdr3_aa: CASSPRGEWEIGQPQHF
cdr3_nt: TGTGCCAGCTCACCTCGCGGGGAATGGGAGATTGGTCAGCCCCAGCATTTT

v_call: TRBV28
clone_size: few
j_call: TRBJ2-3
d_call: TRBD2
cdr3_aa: CASSSLAGGLPGEDTQYF
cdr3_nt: TGTGCCAGCAGTTCTTTAGCGGGCGGCCTTCCGGGGGAAGATACGCAGTATTTT

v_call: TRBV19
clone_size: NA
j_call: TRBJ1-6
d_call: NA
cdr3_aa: CASSIATGLDSPLHF
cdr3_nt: TGTGCCAGTAGTATAGCAACAGGGCTTGATTCACCCCTCCACTTT

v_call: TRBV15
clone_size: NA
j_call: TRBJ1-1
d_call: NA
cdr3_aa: CATSRAGDVTEAFF
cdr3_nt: TGTGCCACCAGCAGAGCAGGGGATGTCACTGAAGCTTTCTTT

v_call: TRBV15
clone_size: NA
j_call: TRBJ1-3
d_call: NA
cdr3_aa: CATSRDHTSGNTIYF
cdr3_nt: TGTGCCACCAGCAGAGATCACACCTCTGGAAACACCATATATTTT

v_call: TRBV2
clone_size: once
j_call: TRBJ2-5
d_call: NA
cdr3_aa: CASRQGGDDQYF
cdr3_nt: TGTGCCAGCAGACAGGGGGGGGATGACCAGTACTTC